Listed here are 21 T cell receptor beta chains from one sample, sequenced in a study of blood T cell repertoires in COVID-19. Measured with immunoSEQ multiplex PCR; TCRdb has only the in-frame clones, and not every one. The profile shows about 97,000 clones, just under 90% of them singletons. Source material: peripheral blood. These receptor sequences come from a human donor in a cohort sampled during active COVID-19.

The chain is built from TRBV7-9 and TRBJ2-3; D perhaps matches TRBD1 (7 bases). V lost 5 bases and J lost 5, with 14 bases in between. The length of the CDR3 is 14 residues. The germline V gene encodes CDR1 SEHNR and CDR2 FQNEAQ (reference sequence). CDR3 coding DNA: TGTGCCAGCAGCCCGGGAGACAGGGTAGATACGCAGTATTTT. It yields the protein CASSPGDRVDTQYF.

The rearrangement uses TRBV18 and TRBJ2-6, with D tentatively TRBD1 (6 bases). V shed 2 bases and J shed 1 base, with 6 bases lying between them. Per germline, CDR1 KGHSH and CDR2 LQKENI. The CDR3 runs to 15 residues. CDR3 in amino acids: CASSPTGSGANVLTF. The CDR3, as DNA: TGTGCCAGCTCACCAACAGGGTCTGGGGCCAACGTCCTGACTTTC.

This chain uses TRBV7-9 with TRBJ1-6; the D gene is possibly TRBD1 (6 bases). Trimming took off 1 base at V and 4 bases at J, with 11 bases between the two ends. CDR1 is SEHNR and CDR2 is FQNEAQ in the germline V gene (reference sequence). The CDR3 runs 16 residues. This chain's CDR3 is CASSLVAGTYNSPLHF. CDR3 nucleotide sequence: TGTGCCAGCAGCTTAGTGGCCGGGACATATAATTCACCCCTCCACTTT.

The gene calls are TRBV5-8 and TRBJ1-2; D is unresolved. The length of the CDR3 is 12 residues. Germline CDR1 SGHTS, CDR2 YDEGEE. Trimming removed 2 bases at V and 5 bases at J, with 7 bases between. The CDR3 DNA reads TGTGCCAGCAGCTTAAATCTTTATGGCTACACCTTC. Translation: CASSLNLYGYTF.

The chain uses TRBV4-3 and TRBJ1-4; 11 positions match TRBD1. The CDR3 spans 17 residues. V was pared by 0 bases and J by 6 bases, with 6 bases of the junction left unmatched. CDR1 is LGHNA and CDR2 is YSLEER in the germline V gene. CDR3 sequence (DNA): TGCGCCAGCAGCCAAGATTGGGGACAGGGGGAGGATGAAAAACTGTTTTTT. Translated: CASSQDWGQGEDEKLFF.

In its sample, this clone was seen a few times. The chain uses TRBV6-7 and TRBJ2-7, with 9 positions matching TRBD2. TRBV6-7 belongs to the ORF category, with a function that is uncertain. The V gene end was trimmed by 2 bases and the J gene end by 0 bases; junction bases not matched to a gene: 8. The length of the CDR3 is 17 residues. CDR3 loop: CASSYPVLAGNSYEQYF. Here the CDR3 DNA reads TGTGCCAGCAGTTACCCGGTCCTAGCGGGGAACTCCTACGAGCAGTACTTC.

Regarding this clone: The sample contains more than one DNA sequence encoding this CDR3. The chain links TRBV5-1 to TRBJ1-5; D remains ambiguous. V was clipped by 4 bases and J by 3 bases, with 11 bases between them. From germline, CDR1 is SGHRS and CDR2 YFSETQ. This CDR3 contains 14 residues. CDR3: CASSLTGDNQPQHF. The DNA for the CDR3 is TGCGCCAGCAGCCTCACTGGAGACAATCAGCCCCAGCATTTT.

The CDR3 DNA sequence: TGTGCCAGCAGCCTGGTGGACAGGGCTAGCTCTGGGGCCAACGTCCTGACTTTC. Its translation: CASSLVDRASSGANVLTF. The chain employs TRBV27 and TRBJ2-6; 8 nucleotides align to TRBD1. V was pared by 6 bases and J by 0 bases, with 10 bases of the junction left unmatched. The germline gives CDR1 MNHEY, CDR2 SMNVEV (reference sequence). CDR3 size: 18 residues.

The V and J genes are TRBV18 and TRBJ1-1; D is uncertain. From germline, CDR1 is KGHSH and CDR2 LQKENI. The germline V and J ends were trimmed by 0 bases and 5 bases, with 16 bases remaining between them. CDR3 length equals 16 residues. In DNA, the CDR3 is TGTGCCAGCTCACCACCCACAGTAGGAGCGGCGACTGAAGCTTTCTTT. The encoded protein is CASSPPTVGAATEAFF.

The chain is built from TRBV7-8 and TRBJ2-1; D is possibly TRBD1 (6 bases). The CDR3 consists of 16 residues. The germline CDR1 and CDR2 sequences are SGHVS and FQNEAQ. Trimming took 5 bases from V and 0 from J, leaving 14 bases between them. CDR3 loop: CASSPRRDISYNEQFF. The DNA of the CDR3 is TGTGCCAGCAGCCCTAGACGGGACATCTCCTACAATGAGCAGTTCTTC.

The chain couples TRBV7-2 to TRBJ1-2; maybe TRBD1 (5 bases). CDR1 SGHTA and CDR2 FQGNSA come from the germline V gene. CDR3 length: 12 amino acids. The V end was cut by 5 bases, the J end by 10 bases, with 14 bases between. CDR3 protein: CASSIPGFPYTF. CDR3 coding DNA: TGTGCCAGCAGCATTCCAGGGTTCCCCTACACCTTC.

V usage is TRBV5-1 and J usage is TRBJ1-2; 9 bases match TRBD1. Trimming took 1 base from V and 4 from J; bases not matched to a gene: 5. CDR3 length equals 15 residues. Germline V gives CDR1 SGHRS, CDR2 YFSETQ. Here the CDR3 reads CASSLTGTGSYGYTF. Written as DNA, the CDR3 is TGCGCCAGCAGCTTGACCGGGACAGGGAGCTATGGCTACACCTTC.

Here the CDR3 DNA reads TGTGCCAGCAGTAGGAGGACAGTCGGGAATCAGCCCCAGCATTTT. Protein sequence: CASSRRTVGNQPQHF. V gene TRBV2 combines with J gene TRBJ1-5; D perhaps matches TRBD1 (6 bases). Germline V gives CDR1 SNHLY, CDR2 FYNNEI. Deletions cut 5 bases from V and 4 bases from J, with 15 bases between. The CDR3 consists of 15 residues.

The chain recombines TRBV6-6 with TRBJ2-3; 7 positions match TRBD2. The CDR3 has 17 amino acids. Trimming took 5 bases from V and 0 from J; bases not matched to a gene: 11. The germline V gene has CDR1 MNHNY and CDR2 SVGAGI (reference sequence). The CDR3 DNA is TGTGCCAGCAGTCCATTGTGGGGGAGGGCCAGCACAGATACGCAGTATTTT. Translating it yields CASSPLWGRASTDTQYF.

The CDR3 nucleotides are TGTGCCAGCAGCTTCGACTACCAGTCCTACGAGCAGTACTTC. Translation gives CASSFDYQSYEQYF. This rearrangement joins TRBV7-2 to TRBJ2-7, with a tentative D call TRBD2 (5 bases). This CDR3 is 14 amino acids long. V gave up 3 bases and J gave up 1 base, with 10 bases separating them. The germline CDR1 and CDR2 sequences are SGHTA and FQGNSA.

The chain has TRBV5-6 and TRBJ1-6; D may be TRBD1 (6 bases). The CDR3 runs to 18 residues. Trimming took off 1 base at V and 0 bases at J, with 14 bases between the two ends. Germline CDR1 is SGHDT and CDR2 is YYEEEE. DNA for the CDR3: TGTGCCAGCAGCTTGTCAGGGGAAGGCTACTCCTATAATTCACCCCTCCACTTT. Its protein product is CASSLSGEGYSYNSPLHF.

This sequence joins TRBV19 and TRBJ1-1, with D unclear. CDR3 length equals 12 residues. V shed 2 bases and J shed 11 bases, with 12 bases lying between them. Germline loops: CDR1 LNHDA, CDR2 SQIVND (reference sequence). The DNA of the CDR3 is TGTGCCAGTAGTATATATGGAACGGGGGCTTTCTTT. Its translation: CASSIYGTGAFF.

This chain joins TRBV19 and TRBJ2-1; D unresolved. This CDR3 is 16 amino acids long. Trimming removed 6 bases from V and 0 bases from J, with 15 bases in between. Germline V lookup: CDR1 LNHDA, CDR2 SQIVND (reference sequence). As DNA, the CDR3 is TGTGCCAGTAGCTACGCGGCTGTTAGCTCCTACAATGAGCAGTTCTTC. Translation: CASSYAAVSSYNEQFF.

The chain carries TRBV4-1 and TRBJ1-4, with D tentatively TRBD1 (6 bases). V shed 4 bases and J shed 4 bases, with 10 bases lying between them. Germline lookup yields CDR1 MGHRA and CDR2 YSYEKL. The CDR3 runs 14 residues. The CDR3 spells CASSLGTHNEKLFF. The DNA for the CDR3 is TGCGCCAGCAGCCTCGGGACACATAATGAAAAACTGTTTTTT.

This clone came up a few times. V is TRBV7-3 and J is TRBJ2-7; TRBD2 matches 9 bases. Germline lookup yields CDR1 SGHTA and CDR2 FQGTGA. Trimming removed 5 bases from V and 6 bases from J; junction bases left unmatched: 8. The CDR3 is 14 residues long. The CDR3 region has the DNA TGTGCCAGCAGCCAGGCCGGGACTAGCTCCGAGCAGTACTTC. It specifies CASSQAGTSSEQYF.

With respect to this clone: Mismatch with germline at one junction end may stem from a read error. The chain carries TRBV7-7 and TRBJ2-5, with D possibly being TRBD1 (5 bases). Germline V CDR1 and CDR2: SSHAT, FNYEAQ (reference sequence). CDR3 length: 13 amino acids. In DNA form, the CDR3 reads TGTGCTAGCAGCTTGACAGACGGAGAGACCCAGTACTTC. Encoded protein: CASSLTDGETQYF.